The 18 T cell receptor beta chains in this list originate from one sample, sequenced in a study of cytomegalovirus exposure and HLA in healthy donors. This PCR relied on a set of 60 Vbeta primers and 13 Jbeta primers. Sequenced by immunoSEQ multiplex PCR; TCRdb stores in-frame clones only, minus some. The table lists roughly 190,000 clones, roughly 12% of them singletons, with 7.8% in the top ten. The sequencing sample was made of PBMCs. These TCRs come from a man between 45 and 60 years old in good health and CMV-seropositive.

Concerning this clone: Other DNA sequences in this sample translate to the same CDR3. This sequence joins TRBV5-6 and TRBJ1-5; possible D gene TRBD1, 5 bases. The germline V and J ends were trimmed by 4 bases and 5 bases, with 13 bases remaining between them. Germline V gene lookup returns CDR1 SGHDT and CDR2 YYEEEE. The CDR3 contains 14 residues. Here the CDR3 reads CASSVQGLDQPQHF. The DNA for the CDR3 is TGTGCCAGCAGCGTGCAGGGTCTGGATCAGCCCCAGCATTTT.

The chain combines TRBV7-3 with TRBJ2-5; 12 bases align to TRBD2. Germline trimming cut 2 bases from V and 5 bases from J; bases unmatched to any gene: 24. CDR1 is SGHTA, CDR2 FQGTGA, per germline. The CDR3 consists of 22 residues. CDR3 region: CASSLGPLASGGASRGGETQYF. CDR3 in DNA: TGTGCCAGCAGCTTAGGCCCCCTTGCTAGCGGGGGGGCAAGTAGAGGCGGGGAGACCCAGTACTTC.

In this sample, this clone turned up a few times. The CDR3 DNA follows: TGTGCCAGTAGTATAGACGGGGGGGGAGAGACCCAGTACTTC. Protein sequence: CASSIDGGGETQYF. The rearrangement links TRBV19 to TRBJ2-5; 8 bases are shared with TRBD2. Germline trimming cut 0 bases from V and 4 bases from J; bases unmatched to any gene: 1. Looked up from germline, CDR1 is LNHDA and CDR2 is SQIVND (reference sequence). The CDR3 spans 14 residues.

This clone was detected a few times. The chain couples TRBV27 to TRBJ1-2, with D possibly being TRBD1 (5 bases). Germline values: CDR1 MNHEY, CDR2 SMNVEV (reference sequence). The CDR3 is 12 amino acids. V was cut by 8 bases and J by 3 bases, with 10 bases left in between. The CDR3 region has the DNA TGTGCCAGCCGGGGGTTGGACTATGGCTACACCTTC. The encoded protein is CASRGLDYGYTF.

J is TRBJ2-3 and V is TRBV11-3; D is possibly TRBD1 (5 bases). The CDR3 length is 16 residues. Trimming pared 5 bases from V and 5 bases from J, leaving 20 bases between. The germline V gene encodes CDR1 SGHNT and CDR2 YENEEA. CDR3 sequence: CASSRSWAGSQDTQYF. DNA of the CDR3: TGTGCCAGCAGCCGAAGTTGGGCAGGGTCACAAGATACGCAGTATTTT.

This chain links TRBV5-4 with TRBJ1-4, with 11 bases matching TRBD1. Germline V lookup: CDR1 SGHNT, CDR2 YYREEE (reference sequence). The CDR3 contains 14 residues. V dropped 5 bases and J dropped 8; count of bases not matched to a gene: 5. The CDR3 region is CASSRDRGREKLFF. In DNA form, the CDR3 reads TGTGCCAGCAGTCGGGACAGGGGGAGGGAAAAACTGTTTTTT.

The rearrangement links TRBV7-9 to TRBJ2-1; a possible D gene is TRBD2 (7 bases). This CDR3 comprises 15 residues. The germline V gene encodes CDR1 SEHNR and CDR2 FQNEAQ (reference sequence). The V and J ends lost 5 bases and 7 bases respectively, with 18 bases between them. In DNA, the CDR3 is TGTGCCAGCAGCCTGACGGGGGGCCCTTTGAATGAGCAGTTCTTC. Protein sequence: CASSLTGGPLNEQFF.

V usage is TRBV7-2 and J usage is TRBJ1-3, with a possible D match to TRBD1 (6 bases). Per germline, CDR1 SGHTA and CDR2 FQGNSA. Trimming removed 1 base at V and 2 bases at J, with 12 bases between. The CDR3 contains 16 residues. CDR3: CASSLGGGRTGNTIYF. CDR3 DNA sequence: TGTGCCAGCAGCTTAGGGGGGGGCAGGACTGGAAACACCATATATTTT.

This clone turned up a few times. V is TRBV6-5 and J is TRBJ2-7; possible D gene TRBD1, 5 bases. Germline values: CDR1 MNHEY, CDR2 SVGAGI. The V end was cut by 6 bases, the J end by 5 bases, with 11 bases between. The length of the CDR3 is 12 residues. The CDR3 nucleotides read TGTGCCAGCAGCCCCGACAGACACGAGCAGTACTTC. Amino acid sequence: CASSPDRHEQYF.

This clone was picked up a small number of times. CDR3 DNA: TGTGCCAGCAGCCCGGGACAGGGGGCGATAGCTAACTATGGCTACACCTTC. It is translated as CASSPGQGAIANYGYTF. This chain links TRBV7-2 with TRBJ1-2; 12 bases line up with TRBD1. Germline CDR1 is SGHTA and CDR2 is FQGNSA. V lost 5 bases, J lost 0 bases, and 7 bases stayed unmatched. This CDR3 comprises 17 residues.

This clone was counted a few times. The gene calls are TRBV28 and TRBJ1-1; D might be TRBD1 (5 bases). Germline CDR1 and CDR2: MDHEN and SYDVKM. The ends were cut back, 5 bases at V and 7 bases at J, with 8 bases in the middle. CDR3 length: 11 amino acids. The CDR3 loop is CASSTGREAFF. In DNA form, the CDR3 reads TGTGCCAGCAGTACAGGTCGTGAAGCTTTCTTT.

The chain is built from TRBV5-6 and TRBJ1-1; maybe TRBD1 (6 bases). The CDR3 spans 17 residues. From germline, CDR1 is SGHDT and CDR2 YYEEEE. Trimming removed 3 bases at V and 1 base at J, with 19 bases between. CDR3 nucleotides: TGTGCCAGCAGCTATCCGACAGGACCCGGTAAGAACACTGAAGCTTTCTTT. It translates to CASSYPTGPGKNTEAFF.

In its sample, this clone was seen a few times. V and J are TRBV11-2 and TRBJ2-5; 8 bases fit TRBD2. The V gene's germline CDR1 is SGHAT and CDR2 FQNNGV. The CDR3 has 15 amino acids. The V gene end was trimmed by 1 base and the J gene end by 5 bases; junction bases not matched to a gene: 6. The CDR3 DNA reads TGTGCCAGCAGCTTAGCGGGGGGGGATTGGGAGACCCAGTACTTC. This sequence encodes CASSLAGGDWETQYF.

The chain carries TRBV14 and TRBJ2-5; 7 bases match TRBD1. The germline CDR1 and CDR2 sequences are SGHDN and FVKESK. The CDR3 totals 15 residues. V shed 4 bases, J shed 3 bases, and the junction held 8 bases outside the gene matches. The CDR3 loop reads CASSPGTVRKETQYF. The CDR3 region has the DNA TGTGCCAGCAGCCCCGGGACAGTCAGGAAAGAGACCCAGTACTTC.

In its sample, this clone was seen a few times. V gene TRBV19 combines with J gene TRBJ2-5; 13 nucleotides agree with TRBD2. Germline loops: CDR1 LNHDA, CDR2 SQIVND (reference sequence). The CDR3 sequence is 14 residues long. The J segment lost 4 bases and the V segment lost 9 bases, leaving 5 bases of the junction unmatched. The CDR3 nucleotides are TGTGCCAGCTCCCGGACTAGCGGGGGAGAGACCCAGTACTTC. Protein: CASSRTSGGETQYF.

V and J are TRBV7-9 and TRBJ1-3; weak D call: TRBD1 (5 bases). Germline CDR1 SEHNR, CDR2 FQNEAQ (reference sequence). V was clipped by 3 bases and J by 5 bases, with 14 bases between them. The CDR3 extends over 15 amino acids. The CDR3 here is CASSLTDLSRNTIYF. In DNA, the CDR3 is TGTGCCAGCAGCTTGACAGACCTCAGTAGAAACACCATATATTTT.

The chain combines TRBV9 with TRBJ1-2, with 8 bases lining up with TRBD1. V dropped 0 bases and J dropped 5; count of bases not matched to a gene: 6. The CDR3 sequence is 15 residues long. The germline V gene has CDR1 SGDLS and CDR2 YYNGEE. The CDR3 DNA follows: TGTGCCAGCAGCGTAGGGTCAGGGGGCGAGTATGGCTACACCTTC. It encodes CASSVGSGGEYGYTF.

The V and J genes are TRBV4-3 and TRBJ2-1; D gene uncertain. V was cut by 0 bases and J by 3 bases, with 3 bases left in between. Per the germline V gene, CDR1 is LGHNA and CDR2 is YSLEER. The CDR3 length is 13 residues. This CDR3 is CASSQDHYNEQFF. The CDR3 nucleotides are TGCGCCAGCAGCCAAGACCACTACAATGAGCAGTTCTTC.